This TCR beta chain was obtained from a study of metastatic and nonmetastatic thyroid tumors. Study-wide background: Samples came from malignant and benign thyroid patients, and repertoires were compared across blood and tumor or nodule tissue. Study outcomes and limitations: Significantly higher TCR beta diversity was reportedly seen in malignant thyroid tumors than benign nodules, in blood and tumor.

Germline lookup yields CDR1 DFQATT and CDR2 SNEGSKA (reference sequence). J lost 4 bases, V lost 5 bases, and 13 bases had no gene match. The CDR3 is 17 amino acids. Each patient went into thyroid surgery without having received any treatment. Original handling: A classifier for distant metastasis in papillary thyroid cancer was constructed using CDR3 differences observed across clinicopathological groups. TCRdb re-processed the PCR reads through MiXCR. The V and J calls follow TCRdb's processing rather than the paper's. In the table there are roughly 4,100 clones, less than 25% of which are singletons. Note on this clone: The antigen remains unidentified.

The sequence was obtained from a male donor with papillary thyroid cancer or a benign thyroid nodule (not recorded which). Some clones in this sample may be carry-over from other donors' samples. This rearrangement joins TRBV20-1 to TRBJ2-1; TRBD2 aligns across 11 bases. Sequences were obtained from tumor tissue. In nucleotides, the CDR3 is TGCAGTGCTCCGGGACTAGCGGCTTCCGAGGTTTACAATGAGCAGTTCTTC. Protein: CSAPGLAASEVYNEQFF.